These 27 T cell receptor beta chains were all obtained from the same sample, sequenced in a study of immune aging and cytomegalovirus after organ transplant. Specified time point: five sample-tagged time points from pre-transplant (day -1) to day 368 post-transplant, pooled. No antigen has been identified for these receptors. A microwell BD Rhapsody targeted mRNA and AbSeq workflow captured the cells and built the libraries. One entry per CDR3 protein, called by TCRdb with MiXCR from the single-cell sequencing reads. The data contain 20,000 to 25,000 distinct CDR3 sequences, more than 35% of them singletons. This specimen was CMV peptide-activated CD4+ and CD8+ T cells sorted from blood, taken at five time points, pooled. Subset: sorted CD8+CD137+ and CD4+CD154+ T cells after around 12 h CMV IE-1 peptide stimulation. The source of these receptors is a female donor who had a heart transplant and CMV viremia.

In its sample, this clonotype ranks as medium-sized. The chain is built from TRBV12-3 or TRBV12-4 and TRBJ2-1, with D hard to call. V was clipped by 4 bases and J by 5 bases, with 24 bases between them. This CDR3 has 18 amino acids. CDR3 region: CASSSLGGSTWGNNEQFF. As DNA, the CDR3 is TGTGCCAGCAGTTCATTGGGTGGTAGCACGTGGGGAAACAATGAGCAGTTCTTC.

Ten or more counts support this clonotype. The chain joins TRBV4-1 to TRBJ2-1, with 9 bases aligning to TRBD2. Germline V gives CDR1 MGHRA, CDR2 YSYEKL. This CDR3 has 15 amino acids. V shed 5 bases, J shed 9 bases, and the junction held 11 bases outside the gene matches. The CDR3 bases are TGCGCCAGCAGCGTAATGGGCGGGAGGGATGGTGAGCAGTTCTTC. Translating gives CASSVMGGRDGEQFF.

The chain carries TRBV3-1 and TRBJ1-3; no firm D call. The germline gives CDR1 LGHDT, CDR2 YNNKEL (reference sequence). V dropped 2 bases and J dropped 2 bases, with 10 bases sitting between them. The CDR3 has 15 residues. Written as DNA, the CDR3 is TGTGCCAGCAGCCAAAGCCTCAGTGCTGGAAACACCATATATTTT. It specifies CASSQSLSAGNTIYF.

This chain links TRBV15 with TRBJ2-3, with 10 bases identical to TRBD1. Trimming took 0 bases from V and 2 from J; bases not matched to a gene: 8. The germline CDR1 and CDR2 sequences are LNHNV and YYDKDF (reference sequence). The CDR3 sequence is 18 residues long. Written as DNA, the CDR3 is TGTGCCACCAGCAGAGAGCTCCGGACAGGGGGATTCACAGATACGCAGTATTTT. Its protein is CATSRELRTGGFTDTQYF.

In its sample, this clonotype was seen a few times. At one boundary the junction diverges from the germline segment, which might be a read error. The V gene is TRBV3-1, the J gene TRBJ2-3; 7 nucleotides match TRBD1. Germline CDR1 and CDR2: LGHDT and YNNKEL (reference sequence). The length of the CDR3 is 14 residues. The CDR3 DNA reads as TGTGTCAGCAGCCAAGGGACAGATACAGATACGCAGTATTTC. Its protein is CVSSQGTDTDTQYF.

The genes are TRBV6-1 and TRBJ2-5, with 13 positions matching TRBD2. CDR1 MNHNS and CDR2 SASEGT come from the germline V gene. The V segment lost 5 bases and the J segment 4 bases; nucleotides outside the gene matches: 7. This CDR3 has 16 amino acids. CDR3 region: CASSPRLAGGGETQYF. The CDR3 nucleotides read TGTGCCAGCAGTCCCAGACTAGCGGGAGGAGGAGAGACCCAGTACTTC.

Remarks on this clonotype: Its ends do not fully match the called genes, so a read error is possible. The CDR3 loop is CASSPGTTTGTQYF. CDR3 coding DNA: TGTGCCAGCTCCCCAGGGACAACCACAGGTACGCAGTATTTT. The chain employs TRBV18 and TRBJ2-3, with D maybe TRBD1 (6 bases). This CDR3 comprises 14 residues. Germline V gene data show CDR1 as KGHSH and CDR2 as LQKENI.

Relative to its sample, this clonotype is medium-sized. The DNA for the CDR3 is TGCAGTGCTAGACAGAACACCGGGGAGCTGTTTTTT. It specifies CSARQNTGELFF. The chain recombines TRBV20-1 with TRBJ2-2; D unclear. V was shortened by 2 bases and J by 1 base, with 2 bases between the two germline ends. The CDR3 sequence is 12 residues long. The germline CDR1 and CDR2 sequences are DFQATT and SNEGSKA (reference sequence).

This clonotype is medium-sized (0.01 to 0.1%) within its sample. The chain recombines TRBV7-8 with TRBJ2-1; 7 positions agree with TRBD2. J lost 8 bases, V lost 1 base, and 11 bases had no gene match. CDR3 length: 16 amino acids. Germline V gene sequence: CDR1 SGHVS, CDR2 FQNEAQ. The CDR3 DNA reads as TGTGCCAGCAGCTTAGTCGGTAGCGGGCTTAGGGATGAGCAGTTCTTC. It translates to CASSLVGSGLRDEQFF.

This clonotype is categorized as medium-sized. In DNA form, the CDR3 reads TGCGCCAGCAGCCCGGGGCAGGGAAACAATCAGCCCCAGCATTTT. The encoded protein is CASSPGQGNNQPQHF. The gene calls are TRBV4-1 and TRBJ1-5; D is perhaps TRBD1 (5 bases). V gave up 4 bases and J gave up 3 bases, with 13 bases separating them. The CDR3 sequence is 15 residues long. Germline CDR1 and CDR2: MGHRA and YSYEKL.

The V gene is TRBV19, the J gene TRBJ2-1; 9 nucleotides agree with TRBD2. CDR1 is LNHDA, CDR2 SQIVND, per germline (reference sequence). The CDR3 consists of 16 residues. V lost 11 bases and J lost 7; bases outside the gene matches: 18. In DNA, the CDR3 is TGTGCCGTTCCGGCTAGCGGGATTCCATTGGGGAATGAGCAGTTCTTC. Residues: CAVPASGIPLGNEQFF.

Worth noting for this clonotype: Mismatch with germline at one junction end may stem from a read error. The chain has TRBV20-1 and TRBJ2-3, with 9 bases fitting TRBD2. CDR3 size: 16 residues. Germline V gene data show CDR1 as DFQATT and CDR2 as SNEGSKA (reference sequence). CDR3 region: CSANGPGLAATNTQYF. Here the CDR3 DNA reads TGCAGTGCTAATGGTCCGGGACTAGCAGCCACAAATACGCAGTATTTT.

The chain has TRBV7-9 and TRBJ2-3, with D unresolved. This CDR3 comprises 13 residues. CDR1 and CDR2 from the germline V gene are SEHNR and FQNEAQ (reference sequence). Trimming took 3 bases from V and 2 from J, leaving 6 bases between them. The CDR3: CASSLTDTDTQYF. In nucleotides, the CDR3 is TGTGCCAGCAGCTTGACTGACACAGATACGCAGTATTTT.

This chain connects TRBV2 to TRBJ2-3; D is undetermined. V lost 4 bases and J lost 2, with 13 bases in between. Germline loops: CDR1 SNHLY, CDR2 FYNNEI. This CDR3 is built from 15 residues. The CDR3 loop is CASSVEHLDTDTQYF. CDR3 DNA sequence: TGTGCCAGCAGTGTGGAACACCTTGACACAGATACGCAGTATTTT.

V is TRBV29-1 and J is TRBJ2-7; TRBD2 agrees at 10 bases. Germline CDR1 and CDR2: SQVTM and ANQGSEA. The CDR3 loop spans 14 amino acids. Germline trimming cut 6 bases from V and 7 bases from J; bases unmatched to any gene: 12. The CDR3 region has the DNA TGCAGCGTCTCGATCCTAGCGGGAGTAAGGGAGCAGTACTTC. It codes for CSVSILAGVREQYF.

This clonotype was seen many times. The V gene is TRBV2, the J gene TRBJ2-1; D call uncertain. Germline lookup yields CDR1 SNHLY and CDR2 FYNNEI. Trimming shortened V by 7 bases and J by 1 base, and 5 bases separated the two germline ends. The CDR3 contains 12 residues. CDR3 bases: TGTGCCAGCACCTGGTCCTACAATGAGCAGTTCTTC. Residues: CASTWSYNEQFF.

This clonotype was detected ten times or more. V is TRBV19 and J is TRBJ2-7, with D perhaps assigned TRBD1 or TRBD2 (5 bases each). V gave up 5 bases and J gave up 3 bases, with 14 bases separating them. Germline V gives CDR1 LNHDA, CDR2 SQIVND (reference sequence). The CDR3 length is 14 residues. The DNA for the CDR3 is TGTGCCAGTAGTGGGGCTCTCGGGAACTACGAGCAGTACTTC. Translation: CASSGALGNYEQYF.

This clonotype has a count of ten or more. The gene calls are TRBV19 and TRBJ2-7; no definite D call. The CDR3 contains 13 residues. Germline-derived CDR1 and CDR2 are LNHDA and SQIVND (reference sequence). The V end lost 5 bases, the J end lost 5 bases, and 13 bases lay between the germline ends. The CDR3 sequence is CASSFGTRNEQYF. The CDR3 DNA reads as TGTGCCAGTAGTTTTGGAACCAGGAACGAGCAGTACTTC.

This clonotype appeared once. J is TRBJ2-2 and V is TRBV3-1; D possibly corresponds to TRBD1 (6 bases). There are 16 residues in the CDR3. CDR1 and CDR2 (germline): LGHDT, YNNKEL (reference sequence). V lost 0 bases, J lost 0 bases, and 8 bases lay in between. Here the CDR3 reads CASSQDTGSNTGELFF. The CDR3 bases are TGTGCCAGCAGCCAAGACACAGGGTCGAACACCGGGGAGCTGTTTTTT.

This clonotype qualifies as medium-sized. The chain carries TRBV9 and TRBJ2-2; D gene ambiguous. The germline V and J ends were trimmed by 1 base and 1 base, with 17 bases remaining between them. Germline values: CDR1 SGDLS, CDR2 YYNGEE. CDR3 length: 18 amino acids. DNA of the CDR3: TGTGCCAGCAGCGTACAACCGGCGGCCCCCATGAACACCGGGGAGCTGTTTTTT. Its translation: CASSVQPAAPMNTGELFF. Variable domain in full (rest from reference TRBV9 and TRBJ2-2): DSGVTQTPKHLITATGQRVTLRCSPRSGDLSVYWYQQSLDQGLQFLIQYYNGEERAKGNILERFSAQQFPDLHSELNLSSLELGDSALYFCASSVQPAAPMNTGELFFGEGSRLTVL.

This clonotype has at least ten counts. The chain has TRBV3-1 and TRBJ1-1; D gene ambiguous. This CDR3 comprises 14 residues. V lost 1 base to trimming and J lost 1 base, with 7 bases between them. CDR1 LGHDT and CDR2 YNNKEL come from the germline V gene (reference sequence). CDR3 loop: CASSQAEANTEAFF. The CDR3 nucleotides are TGTGCCAGCAGCCAAGCGGAGGCGAACACTGAAGCTTTCTTT.

The rearrangement uses TRBV7-2 and TRBJ2-2; 7 bases are shared with TRBD1. V lost 0 bases, J lost 9 bases, and 1 base stayed unmatched. This CDR3 is built from 13 residues. CDR1 and CDR2 (germline): SGHTA, FQGNSA. CDR3 in amino acids: CTSSLAGQRELFF. CDR3 DNA: TGTACCAGCAGCTTAGCGGGACAGCGGGAGCTGTTTTTT.

This clonotype was observed at least ten times. The CDR3 region has the DNA TGTGCCAGCAGCGCAAGAGCTAACTATGGCTACACCTTC. Protein product: CASSARANYGYTF. The chain employs TRBV6-5 and TRBJ1-2; D is uncertain. Germline V gene lookup returns CDR1 MNHEY and CDR2 SVGAGI. The CDR3 runs 13 residues. V lost 6 bases, J lost 0 bases, and 8 bases lay in between.

In regard to this clonotype: This sequence may be a read error, since a much larger clone differs from it by one base. This chain joins TRBV2 and TRBJ2-5; D is unclear. CDR1 is SNHLY, CDR2 FYNNEI, per germline. The ends were cut back, 1 base at V and 13 bases at J, with 10 bases in the middle. The CDR3 has 11 residues. Here the CDR3 DNA reads TGTGCCAGCAGTGAAGGGCCGGGCGCGTACTTC. Encoded protein: CASSEGPGAYF.

Comment on this clonotype: A far larger clone lies a single base away; this is likely a read error. Since no conserved phenylalanine or tryptophan closes the CDR3, a read error is the likely cause. The chain has TRBV5-5 and TRBJ2-2; D is undetermined. The germline CDR1 and CDR2 sequences are SGHKS and YYEKEE (reference sequence). V lost 0 bases to trimming and J lost 5 bases, with 2 bases between them. This CDR3 spans 12 amino acids. CDR3 coding DNA: TGTGCCAGCAGCTTGGATACCGGGGAGCTGTTTTAT. Translation gives CASSLDTGELFY.

This clonotype qualifies as medium-sized. The chain has TRBV9 and TRBJ2-1; D gene ambiguous. V lost 0 bases and J lost 2, with 6 bases in between. From germline, CDR1 is SGDLS and CDR2 YYNGEE. The CDR3 length is 14 residues. CDR3 amino acids: CASSVGDTYNEQFF. The CDR3 DNA is TGTGCCAGCAGCGTAGGTGACACCTACAATGAGCAGTTCTTC.

V and J are TRBV10-3 and TRBJ1-2, with 8 bases lining up with TRBD1. The CDR3 is 16 residues long. The V gene end was trimmed by 6 bases and the J gene end by 7 bases; junction bases not matched to a gene: 16. The germline gives CDR1 ENHRY, CDR2 SYGVKD. CDR3 sequence (DNA): TGTGCCATCAGCGATATCAACGGACAGGGACACGGTGGCTACACCTTC. The encoded protein is CAISDINGQGHGGYTF.